This T cell receptor beta chain stems from a study of shared clonotypes between healthy human individuals. Background on the study: The donor pool was made up of a couple of women and three men aged 18 to 49.

Trimming stripped 4 bases from V and 2 bases from J, with 12 bases between. There are 14 residues in the CDR3. Germline assignment: CDR1 MGHRA and CDR2 YSYEKL. The test was conducted at deep level. In replicate PCRs of sorted subsets, about 220 ng DNA, approximately 32,000 T cell genomes, was used. As processed by the authors: Filtering of immunoSEQ junctional sequences could not match full-length read filtering. The data were produced by immunoSEQ multiplex PCR, yet TCRdb's version contains in-frame clones alone and is incomplete. D and trimming were read from the DNA, whereas the V and J calls and clone size are those reported in that table. The data show about 680,000 clones, 73% seen once.

This rearrangement joins TRBV4-1 to TRBJ2-7, with no clear D. This clonotype originated in a woman in her twenties or thirties in good health. What was sequenced was memory CD4+ T cells sorted from blood. The sample's subset: CD45RA-negative fraction. The CDR3 coding sequence is TGCGCCAGCAGCCCGAGGAGCCGCACCTACGAGCAGTACTTC. It translates to CASSPRSRTYEQYF.